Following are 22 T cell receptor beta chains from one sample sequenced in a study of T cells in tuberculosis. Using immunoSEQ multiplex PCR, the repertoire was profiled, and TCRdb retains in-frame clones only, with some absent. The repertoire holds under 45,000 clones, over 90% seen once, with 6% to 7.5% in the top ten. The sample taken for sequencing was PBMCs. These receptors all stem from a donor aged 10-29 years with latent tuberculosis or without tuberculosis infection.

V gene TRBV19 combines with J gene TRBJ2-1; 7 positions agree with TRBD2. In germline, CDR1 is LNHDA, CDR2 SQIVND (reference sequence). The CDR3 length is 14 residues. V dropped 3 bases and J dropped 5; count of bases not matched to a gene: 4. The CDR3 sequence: CASSIGTNDNEQFF. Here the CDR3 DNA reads TGTGCCAGTAGTATTGGGACTAACGACAATGAGCAGTTCTTC.

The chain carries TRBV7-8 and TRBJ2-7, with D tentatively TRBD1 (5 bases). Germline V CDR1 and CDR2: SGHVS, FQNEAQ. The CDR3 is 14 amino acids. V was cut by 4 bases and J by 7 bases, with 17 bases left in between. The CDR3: CASSSRLGQPEQYF. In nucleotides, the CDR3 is TGTGCCAGCAGCTCCCGATTGGGGCAACCAGAGCAGTACTTC.

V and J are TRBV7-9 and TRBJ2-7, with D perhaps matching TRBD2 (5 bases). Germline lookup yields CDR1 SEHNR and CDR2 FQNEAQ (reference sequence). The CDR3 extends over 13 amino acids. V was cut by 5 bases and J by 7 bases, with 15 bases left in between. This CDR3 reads CASSPREPGEQYF. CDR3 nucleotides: TGTGCCAGCAGCCCACGAGAGCCGGGGGAGCAGTACTTC.

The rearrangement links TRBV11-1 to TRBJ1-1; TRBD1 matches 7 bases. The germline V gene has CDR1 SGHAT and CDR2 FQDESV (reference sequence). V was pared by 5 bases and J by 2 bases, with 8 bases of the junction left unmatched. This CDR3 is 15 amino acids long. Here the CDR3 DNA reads TGTGCCAGCAGCGCGTTGACAGGGAGTAACACTGAAGCTTTCTTT. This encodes CASSALTGSNTEAFF.

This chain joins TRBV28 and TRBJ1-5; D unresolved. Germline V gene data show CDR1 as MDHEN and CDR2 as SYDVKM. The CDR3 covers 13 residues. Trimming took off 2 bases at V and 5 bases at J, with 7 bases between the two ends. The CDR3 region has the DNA TGTGCCAGCAGTTTACACGGAGATCAGCCCCAGCATTTT. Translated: CASSLHGDQPQHF.

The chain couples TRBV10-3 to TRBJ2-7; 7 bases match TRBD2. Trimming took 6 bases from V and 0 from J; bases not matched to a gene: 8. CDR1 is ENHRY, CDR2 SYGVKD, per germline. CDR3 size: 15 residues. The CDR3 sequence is CAIRNLAESSYEQYF. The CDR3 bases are TGTGCCATCAGAAACCTAGCGGAGAGCTCCTACGAGCAGTACTTC.

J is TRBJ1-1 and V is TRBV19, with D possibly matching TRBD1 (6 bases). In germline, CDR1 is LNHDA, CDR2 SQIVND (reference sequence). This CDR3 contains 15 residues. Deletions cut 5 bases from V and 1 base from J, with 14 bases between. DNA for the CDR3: TGTGCCAGTAGTCTCCCGGGGGGGCAGAACACTGAAGCTTTCTTT. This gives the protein CASSLPGGQNTEAFF.

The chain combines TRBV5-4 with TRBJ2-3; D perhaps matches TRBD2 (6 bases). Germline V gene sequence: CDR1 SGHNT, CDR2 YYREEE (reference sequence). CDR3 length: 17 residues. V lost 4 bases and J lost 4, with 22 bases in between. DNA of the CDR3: TGTGCCAGCAGCGTTCCCCGAACGGGATCTAGCGCAGATACGCAGTATTTT. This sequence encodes CASSVPRTGSSADTQYF.

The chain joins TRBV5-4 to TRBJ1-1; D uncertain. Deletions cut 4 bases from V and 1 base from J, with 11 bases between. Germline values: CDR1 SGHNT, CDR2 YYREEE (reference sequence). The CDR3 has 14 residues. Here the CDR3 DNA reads TGTGCCAGCAGCCCCCGGAGTACGAACACTGAAGCTTTCTTT. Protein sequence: CASSPRSTNTEAFF.

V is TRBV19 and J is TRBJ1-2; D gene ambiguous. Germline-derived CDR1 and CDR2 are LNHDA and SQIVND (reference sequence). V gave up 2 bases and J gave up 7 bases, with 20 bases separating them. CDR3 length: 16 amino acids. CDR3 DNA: TGTGCCAGTAGTATAAGTCACCGGGGAAGAAGAGGTGGCTACACCTTC. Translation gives CASSISHRGRRGGYTF.

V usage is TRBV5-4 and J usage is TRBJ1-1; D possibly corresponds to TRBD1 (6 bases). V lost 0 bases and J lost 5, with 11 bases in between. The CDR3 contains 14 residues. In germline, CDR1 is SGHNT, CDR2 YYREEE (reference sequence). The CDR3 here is CASSLDTGWTEAFF. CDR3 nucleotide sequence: TGTGCCAGCAGCTTGGACACAGGGTGGACTGAAGCTTTCTTT.

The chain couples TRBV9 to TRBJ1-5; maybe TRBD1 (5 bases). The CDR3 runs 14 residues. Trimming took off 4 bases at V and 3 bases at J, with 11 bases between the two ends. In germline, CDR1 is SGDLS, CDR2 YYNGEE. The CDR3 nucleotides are TGTGCCAGCAGCACGGGAGGGGTCAATCAGCCCCAGCATTTT. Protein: CASSTGGVNQPQHF.

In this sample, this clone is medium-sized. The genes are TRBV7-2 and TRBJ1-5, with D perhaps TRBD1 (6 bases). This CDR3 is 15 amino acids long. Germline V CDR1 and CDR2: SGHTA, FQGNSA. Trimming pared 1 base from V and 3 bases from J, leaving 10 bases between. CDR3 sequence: CASSLGTEANQPQHF. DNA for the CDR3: TGTGCCAGCAGCTTAGGGACAGAAGCCAATCAGCCCCAGCATTTT. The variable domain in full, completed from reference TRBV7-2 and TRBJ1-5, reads GAGVSQSPSNKVTEKGKDVELRCDPISGHTALYWYRQSLGQGLEFLIYFQGNSAPDKSGLPSDRFSAERTGGSVSTLTIQRTQQEDSAVYLCASSLGTEANQPQHFGDGTRLSIL.

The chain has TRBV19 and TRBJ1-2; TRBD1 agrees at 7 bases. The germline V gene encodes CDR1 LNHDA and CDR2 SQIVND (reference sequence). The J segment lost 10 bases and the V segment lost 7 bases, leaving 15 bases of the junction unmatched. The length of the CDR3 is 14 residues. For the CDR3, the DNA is TGTGCCAGTACTCGCGGACAGGAGTCGATGTTCTACACCTTC. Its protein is CASTRGQESMFYTF. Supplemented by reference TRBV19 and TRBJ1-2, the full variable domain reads DGGITQSPKYLFRKEGQNVTLSCEQNLNHDAMYWYRQDPGQGLRLIYYSQIVNDFQKGDIAEGYSVSREKKESFPLTVTSAQKNPTAFYLCASTRGQESMFYTFGSGTRLTVV.

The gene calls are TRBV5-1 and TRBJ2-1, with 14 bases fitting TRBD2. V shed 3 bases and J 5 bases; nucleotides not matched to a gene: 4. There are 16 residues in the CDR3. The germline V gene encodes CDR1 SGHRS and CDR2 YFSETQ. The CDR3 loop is CASSSRTSGGNNEQFF. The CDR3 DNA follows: TGCGCCAGCAGCTCGAGGACTAGCGGGGGGAACAATGAGCAGTTCTTC.

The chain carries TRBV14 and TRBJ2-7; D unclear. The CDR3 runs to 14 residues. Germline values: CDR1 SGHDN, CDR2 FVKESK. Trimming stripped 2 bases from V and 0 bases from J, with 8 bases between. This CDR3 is CASSQYLPSYEQYF. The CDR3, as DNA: TGTGCCAGCAGCCAATACCTACCCTCCTACGAGCAGTACTTC.

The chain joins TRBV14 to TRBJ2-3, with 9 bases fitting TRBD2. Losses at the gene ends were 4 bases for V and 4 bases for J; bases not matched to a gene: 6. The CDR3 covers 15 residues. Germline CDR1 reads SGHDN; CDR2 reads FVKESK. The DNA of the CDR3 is TGTGCCAGCAGCCCGAGACTAGCGGCTGCAGATACGCAGTATTTT. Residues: CASSPRLAAADTQYF.

In nucleotides, the CDR3 is TGTGCCAGCAGTTACGCTAAGGAGGGCTACACCTTC. Its translation is CASSYAKEGYTF. The V call is TRBV6-6, the J call TRBJ1-2; D remains ambiguous. From germline, CDR1 is MNHNY and CDR2 SVGAGI (reference sequence). V was trimmed by 2 bases and J by 8 bases, leaving 9 bases between them. The CDR3 spans 12 residues.

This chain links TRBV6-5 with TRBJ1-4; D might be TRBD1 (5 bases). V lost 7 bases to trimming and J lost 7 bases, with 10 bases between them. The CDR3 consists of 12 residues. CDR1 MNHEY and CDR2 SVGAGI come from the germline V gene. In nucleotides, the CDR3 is TGTGCCAGCAAGGGGCCCAGTGAAAAACTGTTTTTT. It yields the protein CASKGPSEKLFF.

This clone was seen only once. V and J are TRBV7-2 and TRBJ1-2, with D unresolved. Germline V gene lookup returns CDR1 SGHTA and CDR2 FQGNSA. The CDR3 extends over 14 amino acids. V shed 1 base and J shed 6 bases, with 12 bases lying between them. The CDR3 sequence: CASSLGREWNGYTF. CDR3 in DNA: TGTGCCAGCAGCTTAGGTAGGGAGTGGAATGGCTACACCTTC.

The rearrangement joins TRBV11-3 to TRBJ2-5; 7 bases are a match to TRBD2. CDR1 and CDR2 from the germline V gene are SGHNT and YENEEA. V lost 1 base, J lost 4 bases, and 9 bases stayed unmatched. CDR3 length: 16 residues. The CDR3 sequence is CASSLGTGGQGETQYF. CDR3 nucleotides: TGTGCCAGCAGCTTAGGGACGGGGGGTCAGGGAGAGACCCAGTACTTC.

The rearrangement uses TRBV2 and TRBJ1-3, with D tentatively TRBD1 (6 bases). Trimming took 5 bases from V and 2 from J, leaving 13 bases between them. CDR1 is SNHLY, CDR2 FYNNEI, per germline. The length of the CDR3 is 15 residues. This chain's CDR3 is CASSRGGGAGNTIYF. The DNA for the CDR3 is TGTGCCAGCAGTAGGGGAGGGGGTGCTGGAAACACCATATATTTT.